This T cell receptor (beta chain) was sequenced in a study of shared clonotypes between healthy human individuals. Study overall: Per donor, three plates held CD4 naive cells, three held CD4 memory, two held CD8 naive and one held CD8 memory. Study outcomes and limitations: Non-shared clonotypes had lower generation probabilities than clonotypes shared by all four sorted-subset donors.

In the case of this clone: What it binds is not known.

All of the donors resided in Nashville, Tennessee, and each was a Caucasian adult. From germline, CDR1 is SGDLS and CDR2 YYNGEE. V gave up 1 base and J gave up 2 bases, with 15 bases separating them. The CDR3 is 16 amino acids. Measured with immunoSEQ multiplex PCR; TCRdb has only the in-frame clones, and not every one. The profile shows roughly 2,300,000 clones, just under 95% of them singletons. The rearrangement joins TRBV9 to TRBJ2-5, with D tentatively TRBD2 (6 bases). The receptor comes from a man younger than 30 in good health. Some clones in this sample may be carry-over from other donors' samples. Sequencing was performed on naive CD4+ T cells from PBMCs. Regarding subset: CD45RA+ positively selected. CDR3 sequence reads: CASSVSPGLAQETQYF. CDR3 coding DNA: TGTGCCAGCAGCGTATCTCCGGGACTCGCACAAGAGACCCAGTACTTC.